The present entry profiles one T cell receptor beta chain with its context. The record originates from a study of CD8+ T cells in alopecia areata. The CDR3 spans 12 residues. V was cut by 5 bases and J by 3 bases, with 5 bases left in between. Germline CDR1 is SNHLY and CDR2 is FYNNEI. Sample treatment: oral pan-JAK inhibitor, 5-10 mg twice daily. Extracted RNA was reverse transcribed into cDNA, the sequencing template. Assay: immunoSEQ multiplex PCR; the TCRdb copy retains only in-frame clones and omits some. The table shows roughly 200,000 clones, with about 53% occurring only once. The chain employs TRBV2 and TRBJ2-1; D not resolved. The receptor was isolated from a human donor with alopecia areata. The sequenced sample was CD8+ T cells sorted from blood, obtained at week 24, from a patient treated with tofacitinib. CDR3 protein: CASSPGYNEQFF. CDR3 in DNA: TGTGCCAGCAGTCCAGGCTACAATGAGCAGTTCTTC.